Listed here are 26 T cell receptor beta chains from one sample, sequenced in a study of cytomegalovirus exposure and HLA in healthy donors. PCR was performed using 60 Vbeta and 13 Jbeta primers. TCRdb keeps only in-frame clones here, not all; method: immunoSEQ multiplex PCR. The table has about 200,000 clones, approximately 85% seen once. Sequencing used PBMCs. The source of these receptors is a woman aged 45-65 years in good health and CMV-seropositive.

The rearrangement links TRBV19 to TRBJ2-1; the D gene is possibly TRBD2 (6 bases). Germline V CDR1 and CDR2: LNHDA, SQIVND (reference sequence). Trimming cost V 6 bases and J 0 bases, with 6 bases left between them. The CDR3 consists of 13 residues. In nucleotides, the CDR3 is TGTGCCAGTAGCGGGAGCTCCTACAATGAGCAGTTCTTC. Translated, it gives CASSGSSYNEQFF.

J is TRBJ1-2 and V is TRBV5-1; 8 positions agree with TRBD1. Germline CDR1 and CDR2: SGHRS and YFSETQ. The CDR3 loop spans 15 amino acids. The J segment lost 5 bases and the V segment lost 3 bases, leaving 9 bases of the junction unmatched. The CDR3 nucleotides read TGCGCCAGCAGCTACTCAGGGGGCCAGGAATATGGCTACACCTTC. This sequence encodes CASSYSGGQEYGYTF.

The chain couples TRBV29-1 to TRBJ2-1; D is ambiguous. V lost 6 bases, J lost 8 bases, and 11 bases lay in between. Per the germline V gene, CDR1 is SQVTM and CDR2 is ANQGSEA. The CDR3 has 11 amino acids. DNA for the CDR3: TGCAGCGTCGTGGTCCGGTATGAGCAGTTCTTC. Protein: CSVVVRYEQFF.

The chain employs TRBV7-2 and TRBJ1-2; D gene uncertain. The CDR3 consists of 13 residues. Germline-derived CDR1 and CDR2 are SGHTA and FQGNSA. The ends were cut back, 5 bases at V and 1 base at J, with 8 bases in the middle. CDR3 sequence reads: CASSVRSNYGYTF. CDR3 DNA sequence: TGTGCCAGCAGCGTGCGGAGTAACTATGGCTACACCTTC.

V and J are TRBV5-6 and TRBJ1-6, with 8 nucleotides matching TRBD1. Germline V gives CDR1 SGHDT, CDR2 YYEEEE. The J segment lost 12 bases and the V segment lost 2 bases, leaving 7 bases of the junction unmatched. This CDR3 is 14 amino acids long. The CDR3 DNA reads TGTGCCAGCAGCTTTCGACAGGGGCATGGACCCCTCCACTTT. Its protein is CASSFRQGHGPLHF.

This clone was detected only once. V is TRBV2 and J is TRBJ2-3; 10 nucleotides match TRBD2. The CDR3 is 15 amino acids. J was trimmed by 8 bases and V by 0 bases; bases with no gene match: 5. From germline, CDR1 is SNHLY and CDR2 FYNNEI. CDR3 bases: TGTGCCAGCAGTGAAGCAAGGACTAGCGGAACTACGCAGTATTTT. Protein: CASSEARTSGTTQYF.

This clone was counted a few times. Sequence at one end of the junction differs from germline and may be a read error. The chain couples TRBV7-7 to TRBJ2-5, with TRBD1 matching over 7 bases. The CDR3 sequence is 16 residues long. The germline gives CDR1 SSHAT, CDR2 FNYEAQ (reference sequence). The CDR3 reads CASSRLIPGQQETQYF. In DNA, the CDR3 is TGTGCTAGCAGCCGCTTAATCCCGGGACAGCAAGAGACCCAGTACTTC.

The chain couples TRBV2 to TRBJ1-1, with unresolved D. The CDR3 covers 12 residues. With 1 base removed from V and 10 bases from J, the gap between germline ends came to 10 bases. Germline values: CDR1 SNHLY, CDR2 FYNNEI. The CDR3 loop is CASSEVVGGAFF. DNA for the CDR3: TGTGCCAGCAGTGAAGTTGTAGGAGGAGCTTTCTTT. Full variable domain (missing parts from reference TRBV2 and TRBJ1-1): EPEVTQTPSHQVTQMGQEVILRCVPISNHLYFYWYRQILGQKVEFLVSFYNNEISEKSEIFDDQFSVERPDGSNFTLKIRSTKLEDSAMYFCASSEVVGGAFFGQGTRLTVV.

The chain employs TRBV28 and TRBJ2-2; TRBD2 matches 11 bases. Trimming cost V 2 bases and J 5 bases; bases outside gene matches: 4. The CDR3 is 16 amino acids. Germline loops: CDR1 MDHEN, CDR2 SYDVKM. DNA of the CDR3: TGTGCCAGCAGTTTAACACTAGCGGGAGAGACCGGGGAGCTGTTTTTT. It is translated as CASSLTLAGETGELFF.

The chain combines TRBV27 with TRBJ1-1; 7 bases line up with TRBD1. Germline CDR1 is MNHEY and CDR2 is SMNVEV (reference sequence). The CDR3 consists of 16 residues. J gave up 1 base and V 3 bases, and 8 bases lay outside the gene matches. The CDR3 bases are TGTGCCAGCAGTTTCCTCTCGGACAGGACGAACACTGAAGCTTTCTTT. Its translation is CASSFLSDRTNTEAFF.

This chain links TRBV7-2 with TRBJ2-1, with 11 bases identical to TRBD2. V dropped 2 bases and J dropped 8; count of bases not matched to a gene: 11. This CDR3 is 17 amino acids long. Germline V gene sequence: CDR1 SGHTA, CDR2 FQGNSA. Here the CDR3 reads CASSLRTPLAGGYEQFF. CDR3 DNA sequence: TGTGCCAGCAGCTTAAGGACTCCTCTAGCGGGGGGTTATGAGCAGTTCTTC.

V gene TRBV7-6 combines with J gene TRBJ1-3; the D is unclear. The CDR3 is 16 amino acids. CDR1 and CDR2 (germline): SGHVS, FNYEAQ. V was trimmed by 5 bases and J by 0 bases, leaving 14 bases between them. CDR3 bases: TGTGCCAGCAGCGACGACGCGGCTCCCTCTGGAAACACCATATATTTT. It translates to CASSDDAAPSGNTIYF.

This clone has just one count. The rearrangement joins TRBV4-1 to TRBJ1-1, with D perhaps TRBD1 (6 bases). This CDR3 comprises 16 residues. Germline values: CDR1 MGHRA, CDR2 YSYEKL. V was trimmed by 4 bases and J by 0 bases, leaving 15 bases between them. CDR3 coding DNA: TGCGCCAGCAGCCGTGGGACATCTTCCCTGAACACTGAAGCTTTCTTT. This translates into CASSRGTSSLNTEAFF.

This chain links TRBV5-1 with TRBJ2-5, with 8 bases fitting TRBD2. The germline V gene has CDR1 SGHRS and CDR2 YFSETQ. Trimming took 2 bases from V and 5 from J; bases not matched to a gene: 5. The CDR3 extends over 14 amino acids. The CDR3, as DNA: TGCGCCAGCAGCTTTAGCGGGATGGGGGAGACCCAGTACTTC. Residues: CASSFSGMGETQYF.

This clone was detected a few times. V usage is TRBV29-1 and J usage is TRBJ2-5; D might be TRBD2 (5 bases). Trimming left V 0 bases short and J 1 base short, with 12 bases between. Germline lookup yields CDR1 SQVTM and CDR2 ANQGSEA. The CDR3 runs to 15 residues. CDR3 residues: CSVEDEGWGQETQYF. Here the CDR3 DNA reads TGCAGCGTTGAAGATGAGGGATGGGGCCAAGAGACCCAGTACTTC.

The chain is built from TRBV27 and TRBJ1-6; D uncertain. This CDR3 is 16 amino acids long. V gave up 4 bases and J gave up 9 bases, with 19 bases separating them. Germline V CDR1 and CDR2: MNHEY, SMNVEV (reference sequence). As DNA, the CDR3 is TGTGCCAGCAGTTCGCTCAGGTTGACGGCGGGTTCACCCCTCCACTTT. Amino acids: CASSSLRLTAGSPLHF.

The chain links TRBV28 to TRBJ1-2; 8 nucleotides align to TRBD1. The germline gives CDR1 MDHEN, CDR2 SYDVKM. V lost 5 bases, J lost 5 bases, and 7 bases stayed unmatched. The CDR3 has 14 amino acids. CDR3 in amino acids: CASSPPDRVYGYTF. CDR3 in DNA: TGTGCCAGCAGTCCCCCGGACAGGGTGTATGGCTACACCTTC.

The CDR3 sequence: CASSMWSQPQHF. CDR3 bases: TGTGCCAGTAGTATGTGGAGTCAGCCCCAGCATTTT. The chain recombines TRBV19 with TRBJ1-5, with D unclear. Per germline, CDR1 LNHDA and CDR2 SQIVND (reference sequence). The CDR3 contains 12 residues. V dropped 3 bases and J dropped 6 bases, with 6 bases sitting between them.

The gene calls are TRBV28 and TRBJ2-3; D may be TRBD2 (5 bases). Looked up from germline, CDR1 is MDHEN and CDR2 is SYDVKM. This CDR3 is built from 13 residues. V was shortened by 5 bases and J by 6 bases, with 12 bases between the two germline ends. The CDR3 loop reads CASSPFRGDTQYF. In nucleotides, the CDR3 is TGTGCCAGCAGTCCTTTCAGAGGGGATACGCAGTATTTT.

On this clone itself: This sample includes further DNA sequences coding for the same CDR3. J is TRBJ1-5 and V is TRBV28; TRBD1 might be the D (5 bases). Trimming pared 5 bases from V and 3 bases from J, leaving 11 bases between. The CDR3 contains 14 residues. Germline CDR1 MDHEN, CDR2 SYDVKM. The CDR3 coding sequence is TGTGCCAGCAGTCCCACAGGTTTCAATCAGCCCCAGCATTTT. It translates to CASSPTGFNQPQHF.

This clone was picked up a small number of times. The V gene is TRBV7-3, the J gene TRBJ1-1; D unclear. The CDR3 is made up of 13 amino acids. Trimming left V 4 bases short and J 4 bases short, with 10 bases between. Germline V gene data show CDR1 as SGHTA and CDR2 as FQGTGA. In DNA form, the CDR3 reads TGTGCCAGCAGCTCTCATGTCGGCACTGAAGCTTTCTTT. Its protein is CASSSHVGTEAFF.

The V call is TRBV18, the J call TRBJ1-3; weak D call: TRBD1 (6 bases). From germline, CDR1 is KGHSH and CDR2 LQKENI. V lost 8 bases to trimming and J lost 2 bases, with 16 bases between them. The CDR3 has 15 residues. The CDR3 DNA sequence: TGTGCCAGCGCATCTACAGGGACGCCTGGAAACACCATATATTTT. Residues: CASASTGTPGNTIYF.

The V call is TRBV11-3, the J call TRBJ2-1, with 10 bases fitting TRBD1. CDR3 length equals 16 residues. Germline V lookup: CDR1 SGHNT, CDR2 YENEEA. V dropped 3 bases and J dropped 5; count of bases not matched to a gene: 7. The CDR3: CASSFAGTGADNEQFF. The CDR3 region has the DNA TGTGCCAGCAGCTTCGCCGGGACAGGGGCGGACAATGAGCAGTTCTTC. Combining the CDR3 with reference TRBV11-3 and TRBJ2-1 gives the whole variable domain EAGVVQSPRYKIIEKKQPVAFWCNPISGHNTLYWYLQNLGQGPELLIRYENEEAVDDSQLPKDRFSAERLKGVDSTLKIQPAELGDSAVYLCASSFAGTGADNEQFFGPGTRLTVL.

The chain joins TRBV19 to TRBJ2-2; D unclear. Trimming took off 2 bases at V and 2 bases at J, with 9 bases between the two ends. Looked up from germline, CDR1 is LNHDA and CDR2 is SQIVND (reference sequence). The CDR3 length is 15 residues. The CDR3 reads CASSILVSNTGELFF. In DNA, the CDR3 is TGTGCCAGTAGTATACTCGTCTCTAACACCGGGGAGCTGTTTTTT.

The chain's CDR3 is CASGHGQLGNIQYF. DNA for the CDR3: TGTGCCAGCGGTCACGGACAGCTCGGGAACATTCAGTACTTC. This chain connects TRBV21-1 to TRBJ2-4; TRBD1, the D gene given by the table, was not confirmed from the DNA. TRBV21-1 represents a pseudogene. The CDR3 is made up of 14 amino acids.

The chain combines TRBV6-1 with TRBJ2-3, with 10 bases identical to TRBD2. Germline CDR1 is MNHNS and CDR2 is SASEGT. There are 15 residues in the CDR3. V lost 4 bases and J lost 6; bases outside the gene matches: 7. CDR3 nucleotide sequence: TGTGCCAGCAGTGCATTAGCGGGGGGATCGGATACGCAGTATTTT. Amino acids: CASSALAGGSDTQYF.